This T cell receptor (beta chain) was captured in a study of blood T cell repertoires in COVID-19. Study summary: Both acute and convalescent COVID-19 samples were obtained from the United States, Italy and Spain. PBMCs, B-cell-depleted T cells, or T cells were the source of the cDNA or gDNA that made up the material.

Original analysis: It was from reference gene primer amplification that nucleated cell counts were estimated. Produced via immunoSEQ multiplex PCR; TCRdb's table is partial and in-frame only. V, J and clone size are those of that table, while D and trimming were read from the DNA. Of 120,000 or so clones in the sample, 70% to 90% are singletons; the top ten hold less than 8%. The length of the CDR3 is 13 residues. Germline CDR1 and CDR2: SGHDT and YYEEEE. Trimming took off 0 bases at V and 7 bases at J, with 7 bases between the two ends. This chain connects TRBV5-6 to TRBJ1-4; D gene ambiguous. Sequencing was done on a sample of peripheral blood. The TCR was taken from a man in his fifties with acute or convalescent COVID-19. CDR3 protein: CASSLDSGEKLFF. The CDR3 DNA reads TGTGCCAGCAGCTTGGACAGCGGTGAAAAACTGTTTTTT. The variable domain in full, completed from reference TRBV5-6 and TRBJ1-4, reads DAGVTQSPTHLIKTRGQQVTLRCSPKSGHDTVSWYQQALGQGPQFIFQYYEEEERQRGNFPDRFSGHQFPNYSSELNVNALLLGDSALYLCASSLDSGEKLFFGSGTQLSVL.